What follows is one T cell receptor beta chain and its context. Its antigen is as yet unknown. Other DNA sequences from this sample encode an identical CDR3 as well. Between the trimmed V and J ends, which lost 3 bases and 10 bases, there was a span of 10 bases. Germline lookup yields CDR1 MNHEY and CDR2 SMNVEV (reference sequence). This CDR3 spans 12 amino acids. The data are from a study of shared clonotypes between healthy human individuals. Regarding the study as a whole: Naive CD4 clonotypes overlapped across a few donors at approximately 5.5%. Clonotype sharing levels among donors were expected to vary with sequencing depth.

Deep was the level at which the assay was run. Generated by immunoSEQ multiplex PCR, the TCRdb table keeps only in-frame clones and is missing some. This table holds about 2.2 million clones, roughly 95% found once. Naive CD8 cells were CD45RO-negative, positively selected for CCR7, excluding terminally differentiated effector memory CD45RA+ cells. The chain uses TRBV27 and TRBJ2-1; possibly TRBD1 for D (5 bases). The sequenced sample was naive CD8+ T cells from PBMCs. This receptor was identified in a man between 18 and 35 years old in good health. Some clones in this sample may be carry-over from other donors' samples. CDR3 in amino acids: CASSFWGGEQFF. Written as DNA, the CDR3 is TGTGCCAGCAGTTTTTGGGGCGGCGAGCAGTTCTTC.